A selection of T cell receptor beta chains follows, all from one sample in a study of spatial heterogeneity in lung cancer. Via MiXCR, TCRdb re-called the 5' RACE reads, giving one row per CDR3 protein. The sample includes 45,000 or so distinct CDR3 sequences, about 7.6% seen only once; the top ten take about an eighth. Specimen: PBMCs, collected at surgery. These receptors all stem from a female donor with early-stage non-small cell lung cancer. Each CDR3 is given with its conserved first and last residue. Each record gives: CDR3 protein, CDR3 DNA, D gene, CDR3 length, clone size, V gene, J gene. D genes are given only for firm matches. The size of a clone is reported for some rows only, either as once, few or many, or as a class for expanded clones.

CDR3aa: CASSLELARRETQYF
CDR3nt: TGCGCCAGCAGCTTGGAACTTGCGAGGAGGGAGACCCAGTACTTC
d_gene: -
len: 15
abundance: many
v_gene: TRBV5-1
j_gene: TRBJ2-5

CDR3aa: CASSLAQRNNEQFF
CDR3nt: TGTGCCAGCAGCTTGGCCCAGCGAAACAATGAGCAGTTCTTC
d_gene: -
len: 14
abundance: many
v_gene: TRBV5-5
j_gene: TRBJ2-1

CDR3aa: CASSQLAGALNTGELFF
CDR3nt: TGTGCCAGCAGCCAACTAGCGGGGGCCTTGAACACCGGGGAGCTGTTTTTT
d_gene: TRBD2
len: 17
abundance: -
v_gene: TRBV6-2/TRBV6-3
j_gene: TRBJ2-2

CDR3aa: CSARDTLFTGELFF
CDR3nt: TGCAGTGCCAGAGACACTCTTTTCACCGGGGAGCTGTTTTTT
d_gene: -
len: 14
abundance: many
v_gene: TRBV20-1
j_gene: TRBJ2-2

CDR3aa: CASSFGVRGAYNEQFF
CDR3nt: TGTGCCAGCAGCTTTGGGGTCCGGGGGGCTTACAATGAGCAGTTCTTC
d_gene: -
len: 16
abundance: few
v_gene: TRBV5-6
j_gene: TRBJ2-1

CDR3aa: CASNLGLAGVNNEQFF
CDR3nt: TGTGCCAGTAACCTGGGACTAGCGGGGGTCAATAATGAGCAGTTCTTC
d_gene: TRBD2
len: 16
abundance: -
v_gene: TRBV19
j_gene: TRBJ2-1

CDR3aa: CASSQSQDSGNTIYF
CDR3nt: TGCGCCAGCAGCCAATCGCAGGACTCTGGAAACACCATATATTTT
d_gene: -
len: 15
abundance: -
v_gene: TRBV4-3
j_gene: TRBJ1-3

CDR3aa: CASSPARGNSYNEQFF
CDR3nt: TGTGCCAGCAGCCCGGCCCGGGGCAACAGCTACAATGAGCAGTTCTTC
d_gene: -
len: 16
abundance: many
v_gene: TRBV7-4
j_gene: TRBJ2-1

CDR3aa: CAISESAKGGTYNEQFF
CDR3nt: TGTGCCATCAGTGAGTCGGCGAAGGGGGGAACCTACAATGAGCAGTTCTTC
d_gene: -
len: 17
abundance: -
v_gene: TRBV10-3
j_gene: TRBJ2-1

CDR3aa: CASSLEGGSYEQYF
CDR3nt: TGTGCCAGCAGCTTAGAAGGGGGTTCCTACGAGCAGTACTTC
d_gene: -
len: 14
abundance: few
v_gene: TRBV7-2
j_gene: TRBJ2-7

CDR3aa: CASSLVVSNYEQYF
CDR3nt: TGTGCCAGCAGCTTAGTCGTTAGTAACTACGAGCAGTACTTC
d_gene: -
len: 14
abundance: few
v_gene: TRBV7-9
j_gene: TRBJ2-7

CDR3aa: CASSIWTDNEQFF
CDR3nt: TGTGCCAGTAGTATTTGGACAGACAATGAGCAGTTCTTC
d_gene: -
len: 13
abundance: many
v_gene: TRBV19
j_gene: TRBJ2-1

CDR3aa: CASSLDRVLVGYTF
CDR3nt: TGTGCCAGCAGCTTGGACAGGGTGCTTGTTGGCTACACCTTC
d_gene: -
len: 14
abundance: -
v_gene: TRBV5-4
j_gene: TRBJ1-2

CDR3aa: CASSARTGRAYNEQFF
CDR3nt: TGTGCCAGCAGCGCAAGGACAGGGAGGGCCTACAATGAGCAGTTCTTC
d_gene: -
len: 16
abundance: -
v_gene: TRBV7-2
j_gene: TRBJ2-1

CDR3aa: CASSPRTSWELSEQYF
CDR3nt: TGTGCCAGCAGTCCCCGGACTAGCTGGGAGCTCAGCGAGCAGTACTTC
d_gene: TRBD2
len: 16
abundance: many
v_gene: TRBV12-3/TRBV12-4
j_gene: TRBJ2-7

CDR3aa: CSVAHGTPGRTQYF
CDR3nt: TGCAGCGTCGCTCACGGGACACCCGGTCGTACGCAGTATTTT
d_gene: -
len: 14
abundance: few
v_gene: TRBV29-1
j_gene: TRBJ2-3

CDR3aa: CASSLDSGGRKETQYF
CDR3nt: TGTGCCAGCAGCTTGGATAGCGGGGGACGAAAAGAGACCCAGTACTTC
d_gene: TRBD2
len: 16
abundance: -
v_gene: TRBV7-2
j_gene: TRBJ2-5

CDR3aa: CASSITSGGAGDTQYF
CDR3nt: TGTGCCAGTAGTATAACTAGCGGGGGGGCAGGAGATACGCAGTATTTT
d_gene: TRBD2
len: 16
abundance: -
v_gene: TRBV19
j_gene: TRBJ2-3

CDR3aa: CASRLRGYGLETQYF
CDR3nt: TGTGCCAGCAGACTACGCGGATACGGGTTGGAGACCCAGTACTTC
d_gene: -
len: 15
abundance: -
v_gene: TRBV6-1
j_gene: TRBJ2-5

CDR3aa: CASSYGVANYEQYF
CDR3nt: TGTGCCAGCAGTTACGGTGTGGCAAACTACGAGCAGTACTTC
d_gene: -
len: 14
abundance: -
v_gene: TRBV6-2/TRBV6-3
j_gene: TRBJ2-7

CDR3aa: CASRKGQTSNQPQHF
CDR3nt: TGTGCCAGCAGGAAGGGACAGACTAGCAATCAGCCCCAGCATTTT
d_gene: TRBD1
len: 15
abundance: few
v_gene: TRBV6-2/TRBV6-3
j_gene: TRBJ1-5

CDR3aa: CSASDGSNEQFF
CDR3nt: TGCAGCGCCTCGGACGGCAGCAATGAGCAGTTCTTC
d_gene: -
len: 12
abundance: many
v_gene: TRBV29-1
j_gene: TRBJ2-1

CDR3aa: CASSPTEGVSREKLFF
CDR3nt: TGTGCCAGCAGTCCGACAGAGGGAGTAAGCCGTGAAAAACTGTTTTTT
d_gene: -
len: 16
abundance: few
v_gene: TRBV27
j_gene: TRBJ1-4

CDR3aa: CASSYGGNTGELFF
CDR3nt: TGTGCCAGCAGTTACGGGGGGAACACCGGGGAGCTGTTTTTT
d_gene: -
len: 14
abundance: many
v_gene: TRBV6-5
j_gene: TRBJ2-2

CDR3aa: CAWSREADQPQHF
CDR3nt: TGTGCCTGGAGTCGGGAAGCCGATCAGCCCCAGCATTTT
d_gene: -
len: 13
abundance: many
v_gene: TRBV30
j_gene: TRBJ1-5

CDR3aa: CASSYRGGEWEKLFF
CDR3nt: TGTGCCAGCAGTTACAGGGGAGGAGAGTGGGAAAAACTGTTTTTT
d_gene: -
len: 15
abundance: few
v_gene: TRBV6-5
j_gene: TRBJ1-4

CDR3aa: CASTGGDEQYF
CDR3nt: TGTGCCAGCACGGGAGGGGACGAGCAGTACTTC
d_gene: TRBD2
len: 11
abundance: medium-sized
v_gene: TRBV25-1
j_gene: TRBJ2-7

CDR3aa: CASTWSKNIQYF
CDR3nt: TGTGCCAGCACTTGGTCCAAAAACATTCAGTACTTC
d_gene: -
len: 12
abundance: many
v_gene: TRBV6-1
j_gene: TRBJ2-4

CDR3aa: CASSQGGYGNEQYF
CDR3nt: TGCGCCAGCAGCCAAGGTGGTTATGGGAACGAGCAGTACTTC
d_gene: -
len: 14
abundance: -
v_gene: TRBV4-1
j_gene: TRBJ2-7

CDR3aa: CASSRGEDTQYF
CDR3nt: TGTGCCAGCAGCCGTGGGGAGGATACGCAGTATTTT
d_gene: -
len: 12
abundance: -
v_gene: TRBV11-3
j_gene: TRBJ2-3

CDR3aa: CASSLVGHTDTQYF
CDR3nt: TGTGCCAGCAGCTTAGTTGGACACACAGATACGCAGTATTTT
d_gene: -
len: 14
abundance: -
v_gene: TRBV7-2
j_gene: TRBJ2-3

CDR3aa: CASTGGGLDEQYF
CDR3nt: TGTGCCAGCACAGGGGGCGGTCTGGACGAGCAGTACTTC
d_gene: TRBD1
len: 13
abundance: many
v_gene: TRBV3-1
j_gene: TRBJ2-7

CDR3aa: CASAYRVAGEQYF
CDR3nt: TGCGCCAGCGCATACAGGGTAGCGGGCGAGCAGTACTTC
d_gene: -
len: 13
abundance: few
v_gene: TRBV4-3
j_gene: TRBJ2-7

CDR3aa: CASSALRGSYNEQFF
CDR3nt: TGTGCCAGCAGTGCCCTAAGAGGGTCCTACAATGAGCAGTTCTTC
d_gene: -
len: 15
abundance: many
v_gene: TRBV2
j_gene: TRBJ2-1

CDR3aa: CASSRSRDSPLHF
CDR3nt: TGTGCCAGTAGTAGATCCAGGGACTCACCCCTCCACTTT
d_gene: -
len: 13
abundance: many
v_gene: TRBV19
j_gene: TRBJ1-6

CDR3aa: CASSPRDGPIYEQYF
CDR3nt: TGTGCCAGCAGCCCCAGGGACGGACCGATATACGAGCAGTACTTC
d_gene: -
len: 15
abundance: -
v_gene: TRBV9
j_gene: TRBJ2-7

CDR3aa: CASSSGTGARGGEQFF
CDR3nt: TGTGCCAGCAGTTCCGGGACAGGGGCCCGGGGAGGCGAGCAGTTCTTC
d_gene: TRBD1
len: 16
abundance: -
v_gene: TRBV7-2
j_gene: TRBJ2-1

CDR3aa: CASSVSGGQIGSGELFF
CDR3nt: TGTGCCAGCAGCGTCTCCGGGGGACAGATAGGATCCGGGGAGCTGTTTTTT
d_gene: -
len: 17
abundance: few
v_gene: TRBV9
j_gene: TRBJ2-2

CDR3aa: CASSPLTSGGANTQYF
CDR3nt: TGTGCCAGCAGTCCGCTGACTAGCGGGGGGGCAAATACGCAGTATTTT
d_gene: TRBD2
len: 16
abundance: many
v_gene: TRBV7-2
j_gene: TRBJ2-3

CDR3aa: CSADKTATFQETQYF
CDR3nt: TGCAGTGCTGATAAGACAGCGACCTTCCAAGAGACCCAGTACTTC
d_gene: -
len: 15
abundance: many
v_gene: TRBV20-1
j_gene: TRBJ2-5

CDR3aa: CASSLLGGDASDTQYF
CDR3nt: TGTGCCAGCAGCTTATTGGGGGGGGATGCGTCAGATACGCAGTATTTT
d_gene: TRBD2
len: 16
abundance: -
v_gene: TRBV7-2
j_gene: TRBJ2-3

CDR3aa: CASSLVAGNTIYF
CDR3nt: TGTGCCAGCAGCTTGGTGGCGGGAAACACCATATATTTT
d_gene: -
len: 13
abundance: -
v_gene: TRBV5-5
j_gene: TRBJ1-3

CDR3aa: CSAAMNTEAFF
CDR3nt: TGCAGTGCTGCCATGAACACTGAAGCTTTCTTT
d_gene: -
len: 11
abundance: -
v_gene: TRBV20-1
j_gene: TRBJ1-1

CDR3aa: CASSQELGGGSYEQYF
CDR3nt: TGTGCCAGCAGCCAAGAACTCGGCGGGGGGTCCTACGAGCAGTACTTC
d_gene: TRBD2
len: 16
abundance: -
v_gene: TRBV4-2
j_gene: TRBJ2-7

CDR3aa: CASSQDRTLGQTYNEQFF
CDR3nt: TGTGCCAGCAGCCAAGATCGGACATTGGGGCAGACCTACAATGAGCAGTTCTTC
d_gene: -
len: 18
abundance: many
v_gene: TRBV3-1
j_gene: TRBJ2-1

CDR3aa: CASSLEGGTNEKLFF
CDR3nt: TGTGCCAGCAGCTTAGAGGGCGGTACTAATGAAAAACTGTTTTTT
d_gene: -
len: 15
abundance: many
v_gene: TRBV7-2
j_gene: TRBJ1-4

CDR3aa: CASREDREGEQFF
CDR3nt: TGTGCCAGCAGGGAGGACAGGGAAGGTGAGCAGTTCTTC
d_gene: TRBD1
len: 13
abundance: few
v_gene: TRBV7-8
j_gene: TRBJ2-1

CDR3aa: CASSSGTLEAEAFF
CDR3nt: TGTGCCAGCAGCTCCGGGACACTGGAGGCTGAAGCTTTCTTT
d_gene: -
len: 14
abundance: many
v_gene: TRBV7-8
j_gene: TRBJ1-1

CDR3aa: CASSQREPFLGTDTQYF
CDR3nt: TGTGCCAGCAGCCAAAGGGAGCCGTTCCTTGGCACAGATACGCAGTATTTT
d_gene: -
len: 17
abundance: few
v_gene: TRBV3-1
j_gene: TRBJ2-3

CDR3aa: CASSQTGTLVYGYTF
CDR3nt: TGTGCCAGCAGCCAAACCGGGACGCTGGTCTATGGCTACACCTTC
d_gene: -
len: 15
abundance: few
v_gene: TRBV3-1
j_gene: TRBJ1-2

CDR3aa: CASSPEGLAQETQYF
CDR3nt: TGTGCCAGCTCACCAGAAGGGCTAGCCCAAGAGACCCAGTACTTC
d_gene: -
len: 15
abundance: many
v_gene: TRBV18
j_gene: TRBJ2-5

CDR3aa: CASSRDRGGTGELFF
CDR3nt: TGTGCCAGCAGCCGGGACAGGGGAGGCACCGGGGAGCTGTTTTTT
d_gene: TRBD1
len: 15
abundance: many
v_gene: TRBV7-2
j_gene: TRBJ2-2

CDR3aa: CSVGSAYEQYF
CDR3nt: TGCAGCGTTGGCAGCGCCTACGAGCAGTACTTC
d_gene: -
len: 11
abundance: -
v_gene: TRBV29-1
j_gene: TRBJ2-7

CDR3aa: CASGRLAGGTMIYNEQFF
CDR3nt: TGTGCCAGTGGCAGACTAGCGGGGGGAACAATGATCTACAATGAGCAGTTCTTC
d_gene: TRBD2
len: 18
abundance: few
v_gene: TRBV19
j_gene: TRBJ2-1

CDR3aa: CASSLDNFDEQFF
CDR3nt: TGTGCCAGCAGCTTAGACAATTTCGATGAGCAGTTCTTC
d_gene: -
len: 13
abundance: many
v_gene: TRBV7-9
j_gene: TRBJ2-1

CDR3aa: CASSFSGGPTDTQYF
CDR3nt: TGTGCCAGCAGCTTTAGCGGGGGCCCCACAGATACGCAGTATTTT
d_gene: TRBD2
len: 15
abundance: many
v_gene: TRBV7-8
j_gene: TRBJ2-3

CDR3aa: CASSLSLAGEYEQYF
CDR3nt: TGTGCCAGCAGCTTGAGTCTAGCGGGGGAATACGAGCAGTACTTC
d_gene: TRBD2
len: 15
abundance: few
v_gene: TRBV5-4
j_gene: TRBJ2-7

CDR3aa: CSASRGVTNEKLFF
CDR3nt: TGCAGTGCTAGCAGGGGGGTTACTAATGAAAAACTGTTTTTT
d_gene: TRBD1
len: 14
abundance: few
v_gene: TRBV20-1
j_gene: TRBJ1-4

CDR3aa: CASSLAEGNSPLHF
CDR3nt: TGCGCCAGCAGCTTGGCCGAGGGTAATTCACCCCTCCACTTT
d_gene: -
len: 14
abundance: few
v_gene: TRBV5-1
j_gene: TRBJ1-6

CDR3aa: CASSPRDRGGYEQYF
CDR3nt: TGTGCCAGCAGCCCACGGGACAGGGGAGGATACGAGCAGTACTTC
d_gene: TRBD1
len: 15
abundance: -
v_gene: TRBV9
j_gene: TRBJ2-7